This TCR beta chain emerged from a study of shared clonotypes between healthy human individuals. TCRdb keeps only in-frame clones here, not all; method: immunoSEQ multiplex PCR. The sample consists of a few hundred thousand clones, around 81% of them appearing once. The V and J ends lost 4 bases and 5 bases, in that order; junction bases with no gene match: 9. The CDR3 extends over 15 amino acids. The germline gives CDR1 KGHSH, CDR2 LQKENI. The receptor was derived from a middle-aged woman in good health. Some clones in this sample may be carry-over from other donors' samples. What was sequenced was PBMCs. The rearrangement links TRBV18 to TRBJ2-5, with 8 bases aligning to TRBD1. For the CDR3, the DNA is TGTGCCAGCTCACGTAGCGCAGGGGGCGAGGAGACCCAGTACTTC. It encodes CASSRSAGGEETQYF.